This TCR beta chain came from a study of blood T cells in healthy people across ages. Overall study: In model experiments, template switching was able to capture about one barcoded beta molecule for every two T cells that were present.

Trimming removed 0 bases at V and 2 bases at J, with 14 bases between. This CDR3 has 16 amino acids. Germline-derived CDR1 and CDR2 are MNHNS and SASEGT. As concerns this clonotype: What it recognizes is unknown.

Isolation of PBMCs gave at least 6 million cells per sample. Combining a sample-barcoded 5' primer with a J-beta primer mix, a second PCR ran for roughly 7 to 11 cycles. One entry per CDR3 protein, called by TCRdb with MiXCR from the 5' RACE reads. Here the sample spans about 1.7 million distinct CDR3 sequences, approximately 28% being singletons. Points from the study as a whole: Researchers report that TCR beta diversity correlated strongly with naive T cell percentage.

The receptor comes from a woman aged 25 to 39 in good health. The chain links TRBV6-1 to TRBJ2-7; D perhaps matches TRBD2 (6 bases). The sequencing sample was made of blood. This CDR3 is CASSEAAAGPTYEQYF. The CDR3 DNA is TGTGCCAGCAGTGAAGCTGCGGCGGGGCCCACCTACGAGCAGTACTTC.